The 18 T cell receptor beta chains below were found in one sample sequenced in a study of CD8 T cells in ankylosing spondylitis. Whole-study findings and limits: There was a TCR beta motif, made of 7 or 8 highly homologous variants, that appeared characteristic of ankylosing spondylitis blood.

TCRdb re-derived calls from the 5' RACE reads in MiXCR, one entry per CDR3 protein. The sample holds about 840,000 distinct CDR3 sequences, approximately 10% seen once. These TCRs are of unknown antigen specificity. The specimen was blood, either unsorted or a sorted T cell fraction (not recorded which). The receptors were gathered from a male donor with ankylosing spondylitis.

The rearrangement uses TRBV5-1 and TRBJ2-5; the match to TRBD1 covers 7 bases. Germline V gene data show CDR1 as SGHRS and CDR2 as YFSETQ. V trimming: 0 bases; J trimming: 5 bases; junction bases outside the gene matches: 4. CDR3 length: 14 residues. The CDR3 sequence is CASSLGDSGETQYF. CDR3 DNA: TGCGCCAGCAGCTTGGGGGACAGTGGCGAGACCCAGTACTTC.

In this sample, this clonotype turned up many times. The chain employs TRBV5-1 and TRBJ1-4; D perhaps matches TRBD1 (5 bases). The germline V gene has CDR1 SGHRS and CDR2 YFSETQ. The CDR3 contains 15 residues. Trimming pared 5 bases from V and 2 bases from J, leaving 13 bases between. CDR3 sequence reads: CASSPSGPTNEKLFF. The CDR3 nucleotides read TGCGCCAGCAGTCCGTCGGGGCCTACTAATGAAAAACTGTTTTTT.

This clonotype was observed a few times. The chain joins TRBV5-1 to TRBJ2-1; no clear D. Deletions cut 2 bases from V and 0 bases from J, with 9 bases between. This CDR3 is 15 amino acids long. CDR1 SGHRS and CDR2 YFSETQ come from the germline V gene. CDR3 in DNA: TGCGCCAGCAGCTTCCAGCGAGTCTCCTACAATGAGCAGTTCTTC. Translated, it gives CASSFQRVSYNEQFF.

V gene TRBV5-1 combines with J gene TRBJ2-7; 7 bases are a match to TRBD1. The junction had 12 bases not matched to a gene; V was cut back by 4 bases and J by 2 bases. This CDR3 spans 16 amino acids. Looked up from germline, CDR1 is SGHRS and CDR2 is YFSETQ. In DNA, the CDR3 is TGCGCCAGCAGCCACGGGACAGCCCGACCAACCTACGAGCAGTACTTC. As protein: CASSHGTARPTYEQYF.

V is TRBV4-2 and J is TRBJ2-7; weak D call: TRBD1 (6 bases). V was clipped by 5 bases and J by 0 bases, with 11 bases between them. Germline CDR1 and CDR2: LGHNA and YNFKEQ. CDR3 length equals 14 residues. The CDR3: CASSSDRLSYEQYF. CDR3 sequence (DNA): TGTGCCAGCAGCTCTGACAGGCTCTCCTACGAGCAGTACTTC.

This clonotype was seen ten or more times. The rearrangement links TRBV7-2 to TRBJ2-5, with a weak D call TRBD2 (5 bases). The CDR3 extends over 15 amino acids. Germline V lookup: CDR1 SGHTA, CDR2 FQGNSA. Trimming removed 4 bases at V and 2 bases at J, with 14 bases between. As DNA, the CDR3 is TGTGCCAGCAGCTCCAGAGGCGGGCCACAAGAGACCCAGTACTTC. Its protein is CASSSRGGPQETQYF.

J is TRBJ2-1 and V is TRBV4-1, with TRBD2 matching 9 bases. The CDR3 is 16 amino acids. The germline CDR1 and CDR2 sequences are MGHRA and YSYEKL. Trimming removed 3 bases from V and 8 bases from J; junction bases left unmatched: 11. The CDR3 is CASSQPTSGPRDEQFF. The CDR3 DNA reads TGCGCCAGCAGCCAGCCGACTAGCGGCCCCCGGGATGAGCAGTTCTTC.

This clonotype was recorded a few times. The chain links TRBV20-1 to TRBJ2-1; D gene ambiguous. This CDR3 has 13 amino acids. Germline V gives CDR1 DFQATT, CDR2 SNEGSKA (reference sequence). The CDR3 protein is CANRATSYNEQFF. CDR3 nucleotide sequence: TGCGCAAACCGGGCCACATCCTACAATGAGCAGTTCTTC.

A few counts support this clonotype. The chain is built from TRBV29-1 and TRBJ1-5, with a weak D call TRBD1 (5 bases). Trimming removed 4 bases from V and 7 bases from J, with 14 bases in between. Germline assignment: CDR1 SQVTM and CDR2 ANQGSEA. The CDR3 runs to 13 residues. CDR3 in DNA: TGCAGCGTTGTTTCGGGGGATAGGCAGCCCCAGCATTTT. Translated, it gives CSVVSGDRQPQHF.

This clonotype appeared a single time. The chain carries TRBV6-1 and TRBJ2-2, with 14 nucleotides matching TRBD2. Trimming took 5 bases from V and 4 from J; bases not matched to a gene: 6. This CDR3 spans 17 amino acids. Germline assignment: CDR1 MNHNS and CDR2 SASEGT. The CDR3 DNA reads as TGTGCCAGCAGTCCTCGGGGACTAGCGGGAGTCACCGGGGAGCTGTTTTTT. This codes for CASSPRGLAGVTGELFF.

This clonotype has a handful of counts. V is TRBV2 and J is TRBJ1-2; perhaps TRBD1 as D (5 bases). Germline-derived CDR1 and CDR2 are SNHLY and FYNNEI. This CDR3 spans 14 amino acids. V was trimmed by 7 bases and J by 2 bases, leaving 14 bases between them. The chain's CDR3 is CASKPQGGNYGYTF. CDR3 coding DNA: TGTGCCAGCAAGCCCCAGGGAGGAAACTATGGCTACACCTTC.

The J gene is TRBJ1-4, the V gene TRBV7-2; D gene ambiguous. In germline, CDR1 is SGHTA, CDR2 FQGNSA. This CDR3 comprises 14 residues. The V gene lost 4 bases and the J gene lost 8 bases, with 14 bases spanning the gap. Here the CDR3 reads CASSSLVGGEKLFF. The CDR3 DNA follows: TGTGCCAGCAGCTCCTTGGTCGGTGGGGAAAAACTGTTTTTT.

This sequence joins TRBV10-3 and TRBJ1-5, with D unclear. V was shortened by 1 base and J by 4 bases, with 14 bases between the two germline ends. This CDR3 region has 16 residues. Germline V gene data show CDR1 as ENHRY and CDR2 as SYGVKD. The CDR3 loop reads CAISEFATEGNQPQHF. For the CDR3, the DNA is TGTGCCATCAGTGAGTTTGCCACAGAAGGGAATCAGCCCCAGCATTTT.

This clonotype was found many times. The rearrangement joins TRBV20-1 to TRBJ2-3; D remains unclear. This CDR3 spans 12 amino acids. Trimming cost V 3 bases and J 2 bases, with 6 bases left between them. Germline assignment: CDR1 DFQATT and CDR2 SNEGSKA (reference sequence). The CDR3 protein is CSARGFTDTQYF. The DNA of the CDR3 is TGCAGTGCTAGGGGATTCACAGATACGCAGTATTTT.

The V gene is TRBV7-2, the J gene TRBJ2-7; 8 nucleotides align to TRBD1. J was trimmed by 5 bases and V by 5 bases; bases with no gene match: 14. Germline V gene sequence: CDR1 SGHTA, CDR2 FQGNSA. This CDR3 has 16 residues. This CDR3 is CASSPVSLDRGHEQYF. CDR3 coding DNA: TGTGCCAGCAGCCCCGTATCACTCGACAGGGGCCACGAGCAGTACTTC.

This sequence joins TRBV5-1 and TRBJ2-7, with D perhaps TRBD1 or TRBD2 (5 bases each). CDR3 size: 16 residues. From germline, CDR1 is SGHRS and CDR2 YFSETQ. Trimming removed 0 bases from V and 2 bases from J, with 15 bases in between. This chain's CDR3 is CASSLEGRDGTYEQYF. The DNA for the CDR3 is TGCGCCAGCAGCTTGGAAGGAAGGGACGGTACCTACGAGCAGTACTTC.

This chain uses TRBV12-3 or TRBV12-4 with TRBJ2-3; TRBD1 matches 7 bases. The CDR3 runs to 18 residues. V gave up 11 bases and J gave up 2 bases; unmatched junction bases: 22. The CDR3 nucleotides read TGTGCCTTCTGTTTACTATTAGGACAGGACCTGTACACAGATACGCAGTATTTT. Amino acid sequence: CAFCLLLGQDLYTDTQYF.

A few counts support this clonotype. J is TRBJ2-1 and V is TRBV4-2, with D hard to call. Germline loops: CDR1 LGHNA, CDR2 YNFKEQ. This CDR3 has 16 amino acids. The V gene lost 5 bases and the J gene lost 2 bases, with 16 bases spanning the gap. The DNA of the CDR3 is TGTGCCAGCAGCTACGGGCCTTCAGTCGCCTACAATGAGCAGTTCTTC. It encodes CASSYGPSVAYNEQFF.